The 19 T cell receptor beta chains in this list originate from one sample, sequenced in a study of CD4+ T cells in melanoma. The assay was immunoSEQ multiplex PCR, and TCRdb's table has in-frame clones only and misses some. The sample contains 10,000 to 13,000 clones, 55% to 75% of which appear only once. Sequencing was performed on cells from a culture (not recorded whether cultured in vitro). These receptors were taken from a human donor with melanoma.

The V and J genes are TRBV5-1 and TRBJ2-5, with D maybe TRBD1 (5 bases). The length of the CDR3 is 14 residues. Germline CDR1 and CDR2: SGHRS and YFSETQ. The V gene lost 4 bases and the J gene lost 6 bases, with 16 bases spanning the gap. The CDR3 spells CASSQVLTEKTQYF. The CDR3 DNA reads TGCGCCAGCAGCCAAGTCTTGACAGAGAAGACCCAGTACTTC.

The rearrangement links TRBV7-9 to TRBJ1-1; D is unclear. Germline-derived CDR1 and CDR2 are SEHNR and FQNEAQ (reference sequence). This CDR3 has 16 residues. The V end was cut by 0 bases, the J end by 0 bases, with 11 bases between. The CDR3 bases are TGTGCCAGCAGCTTAGCATTCGGTCGGCTGAACACTGAAGCTTTCTTT. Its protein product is CASSLAFGRLNTEAFF.

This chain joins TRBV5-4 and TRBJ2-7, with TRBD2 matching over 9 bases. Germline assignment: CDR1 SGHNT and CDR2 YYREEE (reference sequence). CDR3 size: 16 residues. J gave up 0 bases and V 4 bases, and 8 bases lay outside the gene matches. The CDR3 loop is CASSHYSGGASYEQYF. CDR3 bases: TGTGCCAGCAGCCATTATAGCGGGGGCGCCTCCTACGAGCAGTACTTC.

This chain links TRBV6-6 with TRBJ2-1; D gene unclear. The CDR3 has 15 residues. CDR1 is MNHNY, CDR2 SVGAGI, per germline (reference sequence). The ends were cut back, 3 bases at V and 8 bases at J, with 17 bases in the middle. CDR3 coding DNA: TGTGCCAGCAGTTATTCCGCCCTTCCGTCCGATGAGCAGTTCTTC. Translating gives CASSYSALPSDEQFF.

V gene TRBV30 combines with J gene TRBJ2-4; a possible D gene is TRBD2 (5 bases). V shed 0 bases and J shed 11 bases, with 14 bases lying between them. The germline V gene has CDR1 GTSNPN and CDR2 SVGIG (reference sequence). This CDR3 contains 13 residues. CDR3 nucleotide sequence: TGTGCCTGGAGTGTAGCGGACGCAAGCCTTCAGTACTTC. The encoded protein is CAWSVADASLQYF.

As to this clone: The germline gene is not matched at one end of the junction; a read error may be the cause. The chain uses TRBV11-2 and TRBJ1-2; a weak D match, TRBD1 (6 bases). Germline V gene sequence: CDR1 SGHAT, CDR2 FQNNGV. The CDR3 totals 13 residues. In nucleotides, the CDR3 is TGTGCCAGCAGCTCTCTTATGGACAGAATCCTATTCTTC. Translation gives CASSSLMDRILFF.

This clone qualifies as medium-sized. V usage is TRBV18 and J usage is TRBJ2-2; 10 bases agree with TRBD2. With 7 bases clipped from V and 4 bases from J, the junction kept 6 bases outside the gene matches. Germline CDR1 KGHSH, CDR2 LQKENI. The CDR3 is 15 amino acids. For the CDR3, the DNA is TGTGCCAGCTACAGCGGGGGGGCCGGCACCGGGGAGCTGTTTTTT. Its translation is CASYSGGAGTGELFF.

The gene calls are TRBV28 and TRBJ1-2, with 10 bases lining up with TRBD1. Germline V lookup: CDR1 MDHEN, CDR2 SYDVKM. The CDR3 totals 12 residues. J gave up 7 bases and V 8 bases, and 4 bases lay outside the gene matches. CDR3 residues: CASGTGAFGYTF. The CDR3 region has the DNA TGTGCCAGCGGGACAGGGGCCTTTGGCTACACCTTC.

CDR3 DNA sequence: TGTGCCAGCAGCTTGGGACAAAGGGAAGAAAAACTGTTTTTT. Its translation is CASSLGQREEKLFF. This chain uses TRBV7-6 with TRBJ1-4, with D possibly TRBD1 on 6 matching bases. In germline, CDR1 is SGHVS, CDR2 FNYEAQ. Deletions cut 3 bases from V and 8 bases from J, with 13 bases between. There are 14 residues in the CDR3.

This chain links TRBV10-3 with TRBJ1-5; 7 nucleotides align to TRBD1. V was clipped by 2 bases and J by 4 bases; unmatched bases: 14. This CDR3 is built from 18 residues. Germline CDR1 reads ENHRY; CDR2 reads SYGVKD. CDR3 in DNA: TGTGCCATCAGTGAGGGATCGAGGGGGCATGGCGGGAATCAGCCCCAGCATTTT. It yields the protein CAISEGSRGHGGNQPQHF.

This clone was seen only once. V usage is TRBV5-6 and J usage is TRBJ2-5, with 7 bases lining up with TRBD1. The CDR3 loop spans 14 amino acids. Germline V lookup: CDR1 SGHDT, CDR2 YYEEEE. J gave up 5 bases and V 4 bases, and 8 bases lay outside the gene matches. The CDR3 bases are TGTGCCAGCAGCCCGGAGACAGGGTACGAGACCCAGTACTTC. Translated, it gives CASSPETGYETQYF.

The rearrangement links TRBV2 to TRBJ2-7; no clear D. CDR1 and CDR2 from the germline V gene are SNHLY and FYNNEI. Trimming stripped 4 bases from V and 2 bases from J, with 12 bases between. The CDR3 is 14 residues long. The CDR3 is CASSGVGRPYEQYF. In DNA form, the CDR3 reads TGTGCCAGCAGTGGGGTAGGGCGGCCCTACGAGCAGTACTTC. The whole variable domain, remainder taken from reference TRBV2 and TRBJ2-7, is EPEVTQTPSHQVTQMGQEVILRCVPISNHLYFYWYRQILGQKVEFLVSFYNNEISEKSEIFDDQFSVERPDGSNFTLKIRSTKLEDSAMYFCASSGVGRPYEQYFGPGTRLTVT.

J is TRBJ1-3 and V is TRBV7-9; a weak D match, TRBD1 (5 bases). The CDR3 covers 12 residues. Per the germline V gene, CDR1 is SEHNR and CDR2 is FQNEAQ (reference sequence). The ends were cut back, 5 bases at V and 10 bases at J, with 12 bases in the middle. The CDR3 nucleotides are TGTGCCAGCAGCCCCAGGGATTCTACCATATATTTT. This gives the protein CASSPRDSTIYF.

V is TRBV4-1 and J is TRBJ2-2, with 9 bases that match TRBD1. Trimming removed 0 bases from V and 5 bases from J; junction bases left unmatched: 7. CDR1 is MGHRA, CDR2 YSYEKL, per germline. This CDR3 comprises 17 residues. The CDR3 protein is CASSQEITGTGTGELFF. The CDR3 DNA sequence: TGCGCCAGCAGCCAAGAAATCACCGGGACAGGGACCGGGGAGCTGTTTTTT.

The CDR3 is CASSSGRNTEAFF. The CDR3 DNA reads as TGTGCCAGCAGTTCGGGGAGGAACACTGAAGCTTTCTTT. The rearrangement joins TRBV6-1 to TRBJ1-1; D remains unclear. This CDR3 spans 13 amino acids. V gave up 5 bases and J gave up 1 base, with 8 bases separating them. CDR1 MNHNS and CDR2 SASEGT come from the germline V gene.

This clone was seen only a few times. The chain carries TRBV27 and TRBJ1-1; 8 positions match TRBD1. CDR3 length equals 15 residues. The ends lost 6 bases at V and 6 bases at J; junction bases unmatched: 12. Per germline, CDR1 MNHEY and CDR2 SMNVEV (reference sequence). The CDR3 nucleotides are TGTGCCAGCAGAGGGCGGACAGGGCTTGGCGCTGAAGCTTTCTTT. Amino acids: CASRGRTGLGAEAFF.

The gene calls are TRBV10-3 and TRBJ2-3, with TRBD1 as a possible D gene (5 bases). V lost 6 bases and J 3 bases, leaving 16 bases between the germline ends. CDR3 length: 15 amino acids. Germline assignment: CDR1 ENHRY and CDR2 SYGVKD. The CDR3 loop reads CAISVQGSGTDTQYF. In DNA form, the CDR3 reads TGTGCCATCAGCGTGCAGGGCTCCGGTACAGATACGCAGTATTTT.

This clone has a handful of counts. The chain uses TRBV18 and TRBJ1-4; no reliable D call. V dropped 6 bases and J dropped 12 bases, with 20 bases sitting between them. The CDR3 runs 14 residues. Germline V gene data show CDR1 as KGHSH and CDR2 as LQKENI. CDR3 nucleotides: TGTGCCAGCTCGTCGGGCCGACTGACGATGGAACTGTTTTTT. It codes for CASSSGRLTMELFF.

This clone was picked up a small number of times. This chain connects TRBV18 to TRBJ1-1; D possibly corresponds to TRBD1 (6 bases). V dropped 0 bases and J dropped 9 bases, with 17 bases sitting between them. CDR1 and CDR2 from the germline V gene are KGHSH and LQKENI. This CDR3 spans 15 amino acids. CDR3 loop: CASSPPSAGESQAFF. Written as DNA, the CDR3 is TGTGCCAGCTCACCACCATCTGCAGGGGAGTCTCAAGCTTTCTTT.